The present entry profiles one T cell receptor beta chain with its context. J lost 4 bases, V lost 0 bases, and 4 bases had no gene match. The germline V gene encodes CDR1 LNHDA and CDR2 SQIVND (reference sequence). The CDR3 loop spans 16 amino acids. Reverse transcription of about 0.5 to 1 ug RNA was carried out with random hexamers. An immunoSEQ multiplex PCR amplified TCR beta CDR3 over 54 Vbeta and 13 Jbeta. TCRdb processed the immunoSEQ multiplex PCR reads anew with MiXCR; each CDR3 protein has one entry. The data hold fewer than 80,000 distinct CDR3 sequences, with 95% observed a single time. This sample stems from a study of CD8 T cells in Susac syndrome. Age- and sex-matched healthy donors served as the control group. Isolation of CD8+ and CD4+ T cells was performed negatively, whereas enrichment of TEMRA cells was done by FACS.

The rearrangement uses TRBV19 and TRBJ2-5; 11 nucleotides align to TRBD2. The sample was CD8+ T cells from PBMCs. The source of this sequence is a human donor in good health. CDR3: CASSIDSGGAGETQYF. For the CDR3, the DNA is TGTGCCAGTAGTATAGATAGCGGGGGGGCCGGAGAGACCCAGTACTTC.